Each of the 20 T cell receptor beta chains below was sequenced from the same sample in a study of shared clonotypes between healthy human individuals (dated by TCRdb to 2018 to 2021). For the CD8 naive samples, CD45RO-negative cells were positively selected for CCR7, yielding a CD45RA+CCR7+ population from which TemRA cells were excluded. Libraries were constructed by the immunoSEQ multiplex PCR assay. TCRdb took this table from immuneACCESS and kept in-frame rearrangements with V and J called. Such tables lack part of the clones; where checked against another copy, unresolved V genes explain under half of the gap, and the rest is unexplained. The sample table lists some 2.1 million clones, about 95% of them with a count of one. More than 0.95% of the sample belongs to the ten largest clones. Sequencing was carried out using naive CD8+ T cells sorted from blood. The cell subset or site label for this specimen denotes: CD45RA+CCR7+. These receptors were taken from a man aged 18 to 29 in good health.

The chain couples TRBV30 to TRBJ1-1; 9 bases line up with TRBD1. The V segment lost 2 bases and the J segment 7 bases; nucleotides outside the gene matches: 5. Per the germline V gene, CDR1 is GTSNPN and CDR2 is SVGIG (reference sequence). This CDR3 region has 13 residues. The CDR3 sequence: CAWSPTGGFEAFF. CDR3 bases: TGTGCCTGGAGTCCCACAGGGGGCTTTGAAGCTTTCTTT.

V gene TRBV28 combines with J gene TRBJ2-5, with TRBD1 as a possible D gene (7 bases). Trimming took off 6 bases at V and 1 base at J, with 15 bases between the two ends. The CDR3 contains 15 residues. CDR1 and CDR2 (germline): MDHEN, SYDVKM. DNA for the CDR3: TGTGCCAGCAGGGAGGGCAGGGGGACCCAAGAGACCCAGTACTTC. This encodes CASREGRGTQETQYF.

With regard to this clone: Additional DNA sequences in this sample encode the identical CDR3. The CDR3 loop is CASSPGTGYEQYF. CDR3 sequence (DNA): TGTGCCAGCAGTCCTGGGACTGGGTACGAGCAGTACTTC. The rearrangement joins TRBV27 to TRBJ2-7; D possibly corresponds to TRBD2 (6 bases). The V end was cut by 5 bases, the J end by 4 bases, with 12 bases between. The CDR3 consists of 13 residues. CDR1 is MNHEY and CDR2 is SMNVEV in the germline V gene (reference sequence).

The chain has TRBV28 and TRBJ2-7; D is unresolved. The length of the CDR3 is 13 residues. Per the germline V gene, CDR1 is MDHEN and CDR2 is SYDVKM. V dropped 1 base and J dropped 3 bases, with 7 bases sitting between them. For the CDR3, the DNA is TGTGCCAGCAGTTTATTCTCACTCTACGAGCAGTACTTC. It specifies CASSLFSLYEQYF.

V and J are TRBV18 and TRBJ2-3; possibly TRBD2 for D (5 bases). The CDR3 is 15 residues long. Between the trimmed V and J ends, which lost 10 bases and 2 bases, there was a span of 19 bases. Germline V gene data show CDR1 as KGHSH and CDR2 as LQKENI. CDR3 bases: TGTGCCACCCAGCGCTCGGGGTCGACCACAGATACGCAGTATTTT. As protein: CATQRSGSTTDTQYF.

The chain couples TRBV28 to TRBJ2-2; no reliable D call. CDR3 length equals 15 residues. CDR1 MDHEN and CDR2 SYDVKM come from the germline V gene. Between the trimmed V and J ends, which lost 3 bases and 1 base, there was a span of 9 bases. CDR3 amino acids: CASSFLTMNTGELFF. CDR3 bases: TGTGCCAGCAGTTTTTTGACAATGAACACCGGGGAGCTGTTTTTT.

The V call is TRBV4-3, the J call TRBJ1-1; maybe TRBD1 (5 bases). V was clipped by 1 base and J by 6 bases, with 15 bases between them. CDR3 size: 15 residues. Germline-derived CDR1 and CDR2 are LGHNA and YSLEER. The CDR3 reads CASSQVNGRDAEAFF. Written as DNA, the CDR3 is TGCGCCAGCAGCCAAGTCAACGGCAGGGACGCTGAAGCTTTCTTT.

The chain is built from TRBV27 and TRBJ1-1, with a weak D call TRBD1 (6 bases). Germline CDR1 and CDR2: MNHEY and SMNVEV (reference sequence). Deletions cut 5 bases from V and 3 bases from J, with 10 bases between. The CDR3 totals 13 residues. Here the CDR3 DNA reads TGTGCCAGCAGTCCCGAGGGGGACACTGAAGCTTTCTTT. Protein product: CASSPEGDTEAFF.

The chain employs TRBV7-6 and TRBJ2-5; 10 bases align to TRBD2. Looked up from germline, CDR1 is SGHVS and CDR2 is FNYEAQ. The length of the CDR3 is 15 residues. Trimming at V came to 7 bases and at J to 3 bases, leaving 8 bases not matched to a gene. As DNA, the CDR3 is TGTGCCAGCAAGCAGACTCTAGCGGGGGAAGAGACCCAGTACTTC. Encoded protein: CASKQTLAGEETQYF.

The chain uses TRBV6-1 and TRBJ2-7, with 10 bases that match TRBD2. Germline CDR1 is MNHNS and CDR2 is SASEGT. The trim removed 5 bases at V and 4 bases at J, leaving 8 bases unmatched. The CDR3 is made up of 15 amino acids. The CDR3: CASSFRTSGLYEQYF. CDR3 sequence (DNA): TGTGCCAGCAGTTTCCGGACTAGCGGCTTATACGAGCAGTACTTC.

The chain has TRBV15 and TRBJ2-7; D is ambiguous. This CDR3 has 16 amino acids. V was pared by 5 bases and J by 0 bases, with 17 bases between. CDR1 and CDR2 (germline): LNHNV, YYDKDF (reference sequence). The CDR3 reads CATSGEMGASSYEQYF. The CDR3 DNA reads as TGTGCCACCAGCGGCGAGATGGGCGCTAGCTCCTACGAGCAGTACTTC.

The rearrangement uses TRBV2 and TRBJ2-1, with 9 positions matching TRBD2. The germline CDR1 and CDR2 sequences are SNHLY and FYNNEI. The junction had 5 bases not matched to a gene; V was cut back by 2 bases and J by 9 bases. This CDR3 is 14 amino acids long. CDR3 loop: CASSEWGTSTEQFF. The DNA for the CDR3 is TGTGCCAGCAGTGAATGGGGGACTAGCACTGAGCAGTTCTTC.

The rearrangement links TRBV9 to TRBJ2-2; weak D call: TRBD1 (6 bases). The CDR3 runs 13 residues. V lost 6 bases, J lost 1 base, and 7 bases lay in between. CDR1 and CDR2 from the germline V gene are SGDLS and YYNGEE. In DNA form, the CDR3 reads TGTGCCAGCACAGGGGAGAACACCGGGGAGCTGTTTTTT. Translation: CASTGENTGELFF.

This clone was seen a handful of times. The CDR3 is CAILWVAKNIQYF. CDR3 DNA: TGTGCCATTTTGTGGGTAGCCAAAAACATTCAGTACTTC. The J gene is TRBJ2-4, the V gene TRBV2; no clear D gene. This CDR3 has 13 residues. The V and J ends lost 10 bases and 0 bases respectively, with 10 bases between them. Germline assignment: CDR1 SNHLY and CDR2 FYNNEI.

V and J are TRBV13 and TRBJ2-2; no definite D call. Trimming cost V 4 bases and J 0 bases, with 12 bases left between them. Per germline, CDR1 PRHDT and CDR2 FYEKMQ (reference sequence). This CDR3 is 16 amino acids long. The CDR3 sequence is CASSSDPDPNTGELFF. In DNA form, the CDR3 reads TGTGCCAGCAGCTCCGACCCAGACCCGAACACCGGGGAGCTGTTTTTT. The whole variable domain, remainder taken from reference TRBV13 and TRBJ2-2, is AAGVIQSPRHLIKEKRETATLKCYPIPRHDTVYWYQQGPGQDPQFLISFYEKMQSDKGSIPDRFSAQQFSDYHSELNMSSLELGDSALYFCASSSDPDPNTGELFFGEGSRLTVL.

The chain employs TRBV7-3 and TRBJ2-1; D is ambiguous. The germline CDR1 and CDR2 sequences are SGHTA and FQGTGA. V lost 3 bases, J lost 0 bases, and 9 bases lay in between. This CDR3 has 15 residues. CDR3 sequence (DNA): TGTGCCAGCAGCTTGTATTCGAGCTCCTACAATGAGCAGTTCTTC. Protein: CASSLYSSSYNEQFF. Filled out from reference TRBV7-3 and TRBJ2-1, the complete variable domain reads GAGVSQTPSNKVTEKGKYVELRCDPISGHTALYWYRQSLGQGPEFLIYFQGTGAADDSGLPNDRFFAVRPEGSVSTLKIQRTERGDSAVYLCASSLYSSSYNEQFFGPGTRLTVL.

The V gene is TRBV5-1, the J gene TRBJ2-5; TRBD2 might be the D (6 bases). Per germline, CDR1 SGHRS and CDR2 YFSETQ. Trimming pared 8 bases from V and 0 bases from J, leaving 14 bases between. The CDR3 is 14 amino acids. In DNA form, the CDR3 reads TGCGCCAGTTCGGGAGAGGGGTACCAAGAGACCCAGTACTTC. It encodes CASSGEGYQETQYF.

The rearrangement uses TRBV4-1 and TRBJ1-4, with 9 bases identical to TRBD1. The germline gives CDR1 MGHRA, CDR2 YSYEKL. J gave up 10 bases and V 6 bases, and 9 bases lay outside the gene matches. CDR3 size: 14 residues. This CDR3 reads CASSLGQGQGKLFF. In nucleotides, the CDR3 is TGCGCCAGCAGTCTCGGACAGGGACAGGGAAAACTGTTTTTT.

Notes on this clone: This same CDR3 is encoded by further DNA sequences in the sample. The chain combines TRBV4-1 with TRBJ2-3, with a weak D call TRBD1 (6 bases). CDR1 is MGHRA, CDR2 YSYEKL, per germline. V was clipped by 0 bases and J by 4 bases, with 8 bases between them. CDR3 length equals 14 residues. The CDR3 nucleotides are TGCGCCAGCAGCCAAGAACAGGGCGCAGATACGCAGTATTTT. Translation: CASSQEQGADTQYF.

The chain is built from TRBV9 and TRBJ1-1; D is possibly TRBD1 (5 bases). Trimming took off 5 bases at V and 5 bases at J, with 19 bases between the two ends. This CDR3 is built from 15 residues. Germline-derived CDR1 and CDR2 are SGDLS and YYNGEE. The DNA for the CDR3 is TGTGCCAGCAGTCACATTCAGGGACGGTATACTGAAGCTTTCTTT. Protein product: CASSHIQGRYTEAFF. The full variable domain, with the rest looked up from reference TRBV9 and TRBJ1-1, is DSGVTQTPKHLITATGQRVTLRCSPRSGDLSVYWYQQSLDQGLQFLIQYYNGEERAKGNILERFSAQQFPDLHSELNLSSLELGDSALYFCASSHIQGRYTEAFFGQGTRLTVV.